The clone carrying this TCR beta chain was detected once. The sample comes from a study of blood T cell repertoires in COVID-19. V lost 4 bases and J 0 bases, leaving 9 bases between the germline ends. This CDR3 comprises 14 residues. Germline V lookup: CDR1 LGHDT, CDR2 YNNKEL (reference sequence). Adults between roughly 18 and 95 years of age took part from under 30 US areas. Under the authors' procedure: Cell counts per sample came from amplifying reference gene primers. The method was immunoSEQ multiplex PCR; TCRdb's version includes in-frame clones alone and lacks a portion of them. Clone size and V and J calls were adopted from that table, with D and trimming inferred from the DNA. The sample has hundreds of thousands of clones, 75% to 90% seen once; the top ten hold 8.3%.

Source material: PBMCs or T cells enriched from blood (not recorded which). The chain links TRBV3-1 (or the pseudogene TRBV3-2) to TRBJ1-1, with D possibly matching TRBD1 (5 bases). The source is an older woman who had recovered from COVID-19. The CDR3, as DNA: TGTGCCAGCAGCCCCTCGACAGTGAACACTGAAGCTTTCTTT. It is translated as CASSPSTVNTEAFF.